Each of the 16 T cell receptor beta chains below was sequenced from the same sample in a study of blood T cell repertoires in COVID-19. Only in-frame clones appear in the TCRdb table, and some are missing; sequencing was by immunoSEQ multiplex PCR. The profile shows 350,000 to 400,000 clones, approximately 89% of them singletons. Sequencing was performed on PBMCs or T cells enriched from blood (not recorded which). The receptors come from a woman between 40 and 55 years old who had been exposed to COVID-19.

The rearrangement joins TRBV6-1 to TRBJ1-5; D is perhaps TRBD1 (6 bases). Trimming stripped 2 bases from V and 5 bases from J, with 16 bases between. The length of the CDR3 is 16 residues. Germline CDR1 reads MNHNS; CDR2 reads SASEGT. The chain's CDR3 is CASSERVGQNYQPQHF. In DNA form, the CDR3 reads TGTGCCAGCAGTGAAAGGGTTGGACAGAATTATCAGCCCCAGCATTTT.

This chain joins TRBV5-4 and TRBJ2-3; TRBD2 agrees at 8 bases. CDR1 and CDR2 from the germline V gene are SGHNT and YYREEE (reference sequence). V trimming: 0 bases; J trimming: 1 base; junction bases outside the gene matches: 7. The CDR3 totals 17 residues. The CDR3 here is CASSLEGWRGGTDTQYF. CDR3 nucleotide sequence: TGTGCCAGCAGCTTGGAAGGCTGGCGGGGGGGCACAGATACGCAGTATTTT.

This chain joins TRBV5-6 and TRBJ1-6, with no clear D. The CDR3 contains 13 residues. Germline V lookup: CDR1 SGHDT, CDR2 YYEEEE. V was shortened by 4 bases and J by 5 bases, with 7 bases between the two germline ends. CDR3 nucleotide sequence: TGTGCCAGCAGCACGCAGAATAATTCACCCCTCCACTTT. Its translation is CASSTQNNSPLHF.

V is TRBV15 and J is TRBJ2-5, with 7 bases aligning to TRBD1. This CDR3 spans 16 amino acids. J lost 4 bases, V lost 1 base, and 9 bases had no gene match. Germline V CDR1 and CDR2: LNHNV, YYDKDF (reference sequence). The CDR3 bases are TGTGCCACCAGCAGAGGTACAGGGGCGGAGTTAGAGACCCAGTACTTC. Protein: CATSRGTGAELETQYF.

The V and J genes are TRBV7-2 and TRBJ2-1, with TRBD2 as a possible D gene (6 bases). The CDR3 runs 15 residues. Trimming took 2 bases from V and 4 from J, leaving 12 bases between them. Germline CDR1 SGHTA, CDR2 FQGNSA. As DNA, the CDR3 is TGTGCCAGCAGCTTATCCGGGAGCGGGTACAATGAGCAGTTCTTC. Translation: CASSLSGSGYNEQFF. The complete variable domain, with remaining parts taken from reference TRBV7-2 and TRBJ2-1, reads GAGVSQSPSNKVTEKGKDVELRCDPISGHTALYWYRQSLGQGLEFLIYFQGNSAPDKSGLPSDRFSAERTGGSVSTLTIQRTQQEDSAVYLCASSLSGSGYNEQFFGPGTRLTVL.

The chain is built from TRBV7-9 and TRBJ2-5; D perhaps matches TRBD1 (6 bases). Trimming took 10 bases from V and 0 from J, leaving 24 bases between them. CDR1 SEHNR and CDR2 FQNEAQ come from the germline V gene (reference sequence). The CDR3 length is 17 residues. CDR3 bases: TGTGCCACCGACGATAAGATGGGACACCCCTACCAAGAGACCCAGTACTTC. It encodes CATDDKMGHPYQETQYF.

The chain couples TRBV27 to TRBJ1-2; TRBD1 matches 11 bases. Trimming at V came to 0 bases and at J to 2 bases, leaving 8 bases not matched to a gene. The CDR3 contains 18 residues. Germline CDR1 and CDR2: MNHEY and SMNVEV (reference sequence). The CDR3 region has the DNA TGTGCCAGCAGTTTATCAGCGGGACAGGGGGGAAGAAACTATGGCTACACCTTC. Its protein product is CASSLSAGQGGRNYGYTF.

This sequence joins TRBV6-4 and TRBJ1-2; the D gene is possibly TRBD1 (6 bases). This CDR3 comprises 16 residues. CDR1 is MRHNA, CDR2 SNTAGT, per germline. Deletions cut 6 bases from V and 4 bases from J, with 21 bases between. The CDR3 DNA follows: TGTGCCAGCAGCTCAACCCCGGGACACTCGCTCTATGGCTACACCTTC. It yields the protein CASSSTPGHSLYGYTF.

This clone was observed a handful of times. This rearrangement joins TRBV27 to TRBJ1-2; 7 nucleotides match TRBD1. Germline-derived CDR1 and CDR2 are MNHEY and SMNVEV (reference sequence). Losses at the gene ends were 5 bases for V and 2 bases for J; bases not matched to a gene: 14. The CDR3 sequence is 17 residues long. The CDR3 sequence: CASSMRHNRGTNYGYTF. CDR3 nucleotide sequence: TGTGCCAGCAGTATGCGGCACAACAGGGGAACCAACTATGGCTACACCTTC.

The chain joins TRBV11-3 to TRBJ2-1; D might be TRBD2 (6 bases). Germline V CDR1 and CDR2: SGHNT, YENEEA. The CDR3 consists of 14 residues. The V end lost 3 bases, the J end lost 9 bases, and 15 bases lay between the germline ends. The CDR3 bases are TGTGCCAGCAGCTTTGGAACAATCGGGGGTGAGCAGTTCTTC. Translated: CASSFGTIGGEQFF.

The CDR3 nucleotides are TGTGCCAGCAGCTACAACAGGGGCCGCTCTGGAAACACCATATATTTT. Residues: CASSYNRGRSGNTIYF. This chain joins TRBV5-4 and TRBJ1-3, with 7 bases aligning to TRBD1. Germline-derived CDR1 and CDR2 are SGHNT and YYREEE (reference sequence). After removal of 3 bases from V and 0 bases from J, the junction contained 6 bases not matched to a gene. The CDR3 has 16 amino acids. Full variable domain (outside the CDR3, taken from reference TRBV5-4 and TRBJ1-3): ETGVTQSPTHLIKTRGQQVTLRCSSQSGHNTVSWYQQALGQGPQFIFQYYREEENGRGNFPPRFSGLQFPNYSSELNVNALELDDSALYLCASSYNRGRSGNTIYFGEGSWLTVV.

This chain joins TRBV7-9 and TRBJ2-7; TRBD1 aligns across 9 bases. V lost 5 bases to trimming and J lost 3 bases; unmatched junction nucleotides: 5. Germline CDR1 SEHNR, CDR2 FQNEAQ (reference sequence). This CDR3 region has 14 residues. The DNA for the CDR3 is TGTGCCAGCAGCCCGGGACAGGGATACTACGAGCAGTACTTC. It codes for CASSPGQGYYEQYF.

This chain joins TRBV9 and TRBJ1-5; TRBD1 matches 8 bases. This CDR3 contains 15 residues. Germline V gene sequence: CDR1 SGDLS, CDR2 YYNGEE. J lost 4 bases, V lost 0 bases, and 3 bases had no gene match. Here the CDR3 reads CASSVDYRGNQPQHF. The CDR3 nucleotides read TGTGCCAGCAGCGTAGATTACAGGGGGAATCAGCCCCAGCATTTT.

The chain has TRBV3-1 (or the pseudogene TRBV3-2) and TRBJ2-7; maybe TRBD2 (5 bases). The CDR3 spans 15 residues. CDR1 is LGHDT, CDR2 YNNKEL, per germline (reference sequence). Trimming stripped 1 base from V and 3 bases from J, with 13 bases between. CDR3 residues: CASSQVATAHYEQYF. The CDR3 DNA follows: TGTGCCAGCAGCCAAGTAGCGACCGCCCACTACGAGCAGTACTTC.

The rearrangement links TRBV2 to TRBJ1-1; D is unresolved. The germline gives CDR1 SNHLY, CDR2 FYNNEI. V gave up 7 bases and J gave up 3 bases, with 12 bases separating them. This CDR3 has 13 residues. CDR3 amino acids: CASTEGTYTEAFF. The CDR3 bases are TGTGCCAGCACAGAGGGCACCTACACTGAAGCTTTCTTT.

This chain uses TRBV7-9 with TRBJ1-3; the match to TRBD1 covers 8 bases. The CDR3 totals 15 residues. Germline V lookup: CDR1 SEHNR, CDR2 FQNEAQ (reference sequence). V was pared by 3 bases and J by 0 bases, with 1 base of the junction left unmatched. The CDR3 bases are TGTGCCAGCAGCTTGGGACAGGCCTCTGGAAACACCATATATTTT. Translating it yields CASSLGQASGNTIYF.